The 10 T cell receptor beta chains in this list originate from one sample, sequenced in a study of blood T cell repertoires in COVID-19. Here immunoSEQ multiplex PCR was the method, and the copy in TCRdb shows in-frame clones only, minus some. This sample has some 350,000 clones, with 90% to 95% found just once. The sequenced sample consisted of peripheral blood. The receptors derive from a woman aged 18 to 35 who had recovered from COVID-19.

The chain recombines TRBV4-1 with TRBJ1-2; 9 nucleotides match TRBD1. V lost 2 bases to trimming and J lost 8 bases; unmatched junction nucleotides: 6. The CDR3 spans 14 residues. From germline, CDR1 is MGHRA and CDR2 YSYEKL. CDR3 sequence reads: CASSQRSDRGGYTF. The CDR3 DNA follows: TGCGCCAGCAGCCAACGCTCGGACAGGGGCGGCTACACCTTC.

The rearrangement joins TRBV11-3 to TRBJ2-3; D may be TRBD2 (5 bases). CDR3 size: 12 residues. The V and J ends lost 5 bases and 8 bases respectively, with 11 bases between them. Germline V CDR1 and CDR2: SGHNT, YENEEA. CDR3 nucleotide sequence: TGTGCCAGCAGCCCGCTAGCTGGTACGCAGTATTTT. As protein: CASSPLAGTQYF.

The chain has TRBV10-2 and TRBJ1-5; D gene ambiguous. The CDR3 spans 16 residues. Trimming pared 0 bases from V and 5 bases from J, leaving 14 bases between. From germline, CDR1 is WSHSY and CDR2 SAAADI. The CDR3 DNA sequence: TGCGCCAGCAGTGAGTCAGGGTGGGGAGTATATCAGCCCCAGCATTTT. Protein product: CASSESGWGVYQPQHF.

V is TRBV28 and J is TRBJ1-1; possibly TRBD1 for D (5 bases). V was trimmed by 2 bases and J by 5 bases, leaving 15 bases between them. The CDR3 length is 15 residues. Germline loops: CDR1 MDHEN, CDR2 SYDVKM. The CDR3 sequence is CASSLRRAISTEAFF. CDR3 sequence (DNA): TGTGCCAGCAGTTTACGCAGGGCAATAAGTACTGAAGCTTTCTTT.

In this sample, this clone turned up once. The rearrangement uses TRBV6-1 and TRBJ2-3; a weak D match, TRBD1 (5 bases). V shed 2 bases and J shed 3 bases, with 9 bases lying between them. Germline V gene sequence: CDR1 MNHNS, CDR2 SASEGT. This CDR3 comprises 14 residues. The CDR3 DNA is TGTGCCAGCAGTGAAACCCAGGGAACAGATACGCAGTATTTT. Translation gives CASSETQGTDTQYF.

The chain joins TRBV24-1 to TRBJ1-5; perhaps TRBD1 as D (5 bases). Between the trimmed V and J ends, which lost 4 bases and 6 bases, there was a span of 12 bases. This CDR3 is 14 amino acids long. Per the germline V gene, CDR1 is KGHDR and CDR2 is SFDVKD. The CDR3 DNA is TGTGCCACCAGTGACCCAAGGGGAGGTCAGCCCCAGCATTTT. Protein sequence: CATSDPRGGQPQHF.

The chain uses TRBV10-3 and TRBJ1-1; the match to TRBD1 covers 7 bases. CDR1 and CDR2 from the germline V gene are ENHRY and SYGVKD. The V segment lost 9 bases and the J segment 4 bases; nucleotides outside the gene matches: 8. The CDR3 runs 13 residues. Here the CDR3 DNA reads TGTGCCATAAGTATTCAGGGGGGCACTGAAGCTTTCTTT. This codes for CAISIQGGTEAFF.

J is TRBJ2-1 and V is TRBV4-1, with D perhaps matching TRBD1 (5 bases). This CDR3 is built from 14 residues. Trimming cost V 1 base and J 7 bases, with 11 bases left between them. Germline V gene data show CDR1 as MGHRA and CDR2 as YSYEKL. DNA of the CDR3: TGCGCCAGCAGCCAAGTACTGGCAGGGAATGAGCAGTTCTTC. It translates to CASSQVLAGNEQFF.

This clone was seen a single time. The chain employs TRBV5-6 and TRBJ2-3; D possibly corresponds to TRBD1 (5 bases). In germline, CDR1 is SGHDT, CDR2 YYEEEE. Trimming removed 2 bases from V and 2 bases from J, with 9 bases in between. The CDR3 has 14 amino acids. The CDR3: CASSFYRYTDTQYF. The DNA for the CDR3 is TGTGCCAGCAGCTTTTACAGGTACACAGATACGCAGTATTTT.

The chain has TRBV5-8 and TRBJ2-7, with D uncertain. Germline V CDR1 and CDR2: SGHTS, YDEGEE. Trimming shortened V by 0 bases and J by 0 bases, and 13 bases separated the two germline ends. This CDR3 contains 16 residues. The CDR3 nucleotides are TGTGCCAGCAGCTTGGGAGGCTGGCTAACCTCCTACGAGCAGTACGTC. It yields the protein CASSLGGWLTSYEQYV.